This T cell receptor (beta chain) was captured by sequencing in a study of Tregs in tolerant kidney transplant recipients. Study-wide results and caveats: Validation in larger populations is needed because few patients were studied.

There are a few counts of this clone. Antigen: not known. Here immunoSEQ multiplex PCR was the method, and the copy in TCRdb shows in-frame clones only, minus some. The sample records some 68,000 clones, 84% being singletons. Unstimulated regulatory T cells (CD4+CD25+CD127-), CD4+CD25- non-regulatory cells, CD4 and CD8 cells were FACS-sorted from thawed PBMCs. The CDR3 extends over 14 amino acids. CDR1 and CDR2 from the germline V gene are SGDLS and YYNGEE. V was pared by 6 bases and J by 3 bases, with 14 bases between. Sequenced input: CD4+ T cells from blood. This sequence joins TRBV9 and TRBJ2-3; TRBD2 might be the D (5 bases). The TCR sequence derives from a human donor in good health. The CDR3 reads CASKARDSTDTQYF. CDR3 nucleotide sequence: TGTGCCAGCAAAGCACGGGATTCAACAGATACGCAGTATTTT.